This T cell receptor (beta chain) was sequenced for a study of T cell responses to AZD1222 COVID-19 vaccine. Regarding the study as a whole: Repertoires were collected only later (after the peak T cell response had occurred). The study found Spike-specific TCR breadth and depth rose after two AZD1222 doses.

Clones were sequenced by immunoSEQ multiplex PCR, and TCRdb holds only the in-frame ones, with some missing. This repertoire shows about 130,000 clones, 88% found once; its top ten account for about 4.7%. This CDR3 spans 14 amino acids. V was pared by 6 bases and J by 4 bases, with 4 bases of the junction left unmatched. Germline values: CDR1 MNHEY, CDR2 SVGAGI. Worth noting for this clone: Its antigen is as yet unknown.

This specimen was peripheral blood, taken on day 0 of AZD1222 vaccination. This chain connects TRBV6-5 to TRBJ1-3; TRBD1 matches at 9 bases. This clonotype originated in an adult in good health. CDR3 sequence (DNA): TGTGCCAGCAGGCTTGGGACAGGGGGAAACACCATATATTTT. It specifies CASRLGTGGNTIYF.